A selection of T cell receptor beta chains follows, all from one sample in a study of CD8+ T cells in alopecia areata. Libraries were prepared by immunoSEQ multiplex PCR; TCRdb keeps only in-frame clonotypes and omits some of them. The table records around 190,000 clones, more than 55% of them present only once. Material for sequencing was CD8+ T cells sorted from blood. These TCRs come from a human donor in good health. CDR3s leave out the opening cysteine and the closing phenylalanine or tryptophan.

>TRBV6-1|TRBJ2-4
ASSEGGYLAKNIQY
>TRBV5-6|TRBJ2-6
ASSLLAGGSGANVLT
>TRBV5-1|TRBJ2-2
ASSSARSNTGELF
>TRBV19|TRBJ1-5
ASSTRTGNQPQH
>TRBV2|TRBJ2-7
ASVLSRVPAATYEQY
>TRBV27|TRBJ2-5
ASSLSRARQETQY
>TRBV5-4|TRBJ1-1
ASLGRGDTEAF
>TRBV27|TRBJ2-2
ASSIPRSGELF
>TRBV29-1|NA
SVSQDGLDYEQY
>TRBV6-1|TRBJ2-3
ASSPRAGGTDTQY
>TRBV9|TRBJ1-1
ASSNPNTEAF
>TRBV6-1|TRBJ2-7
ASRSGTYTYEQY
>TRBV13|TRBJ2-3
ASSSRSGDRTDTQY
>TRBV21-1|TRBJ2-7
ASSKRVDSLVSYEQY
>TRBV25-1|TRBJ1-3
ASSDPRNTIY
>TRBV27|TRBJ1-2
ASRDWRDGYT
>TRBV5-1|TRBJ1-6
ASSLDQGENSPLH
>TRBV2|TRBJ2-7
ASSQRDGSSYEQY
>TRBV4-1|TRBJ2-1
ASSQGGRSNEQF
>TRBV9|TRBJ1-5
ASSAGVGPQH
>TRBV19|TRBJ1-1
ASSMPGGDTEAF
>TRBV13|TRBJ2-7
ASSPGTVEQY
>TRBV4-1|TRBJ1-2
ASSQGTTQNYGYT
>TRBV9|TRBJ1-2
ASSDGTSHYGYT
>TRBV4-1|TRBJ2-3
ASRADKSTDTQY
>TRBV29-1|TRBJ2-5
SVTGTGDGGTQY
>TRBV15|TRBJ2-1
ATSRSGTSYNEQF
>TRBV29-1|TRBJ2-4
SVEWPGVAKNIQY
>TRBV4-1|TRBJ2-7
ASSQDSGGSYEQY
>TRBV2|TRBJ2-1
ASSRDGMF
>TRBV25-1|TRBJ1-1
ASSAQGFTEAF
>TRBV7-9|TRBJ2-2
ASSLTPGQSTGELF
>TRBV27|TRBJ1-1
ASRYVGGSHQAF
>TRBV4-1|TRBJ2-5
ASSRGGGQETQY
>TRBV5-1|TRBJ2-1
ASRGTGGVEQF
>TRBV21-1|TRBJ2-5
ASSKKGSVEAQY
>TRBV11-2|TRBJ2-2
ASSFGVTGELF
>TRBV29-1|TRBJ2-6
SVEERDRGLSGANVLT
>TRBV7-9|TRBJ2-5
ASSHRDGNQETQY
>TRBV7-2|TRBJ2-5
ASSSPSGFQETQY
>TRBV7-9|TRBJ2-1
ASSLERGLSFDEQF
>TRBV5-1|TRBJ2-1
ASSLDRTGSYNEQF
>TRBV29-1|TRBJ2-1
SGGGGNEQF
>TRBV5-4|TRBJ2-3
ASSRGTDTQY
>TRBV5-6|TRBJ2-1
ASRPDIRSYNEQF
>TRBV7-9|TRBJ1-1
ASSHGPKRNTEAF
>TRBV6-5|TRBJ1-1
ASSSALLNTEAF
>TRBV30|TRBJ2-7
AWSGRSSYEQY
>TRBV14|TRBJ2-4
ASSQDPTWAIQY
>TRBV27|TRBJ2-7
ASSPGQGAFEQY